This is a list of T cell receptor beta chains from one sample in a study of shared clonotypes between healthy human individuals. The method was immunoSEQ multiplex PCR; TCRdb's version includes in-frame clones alone and lacks a portion of them. The table lists about 2.3 million clones, around 90% of them singletons. Sequencing was performed on naive CD4+ T cells from PBMCs. Every receptor here comes from a young man in good health. Some clones in this sample may be carry-over from other donors' samples. The CDR3 runs from the conserved cysteine through the conserved F or W. Expanded clones get a size class; other rows say once, few or many, or leave the size out.

cdr3_aa: CASSVGKGGETQYF
j_call: TRBJ2-5
v_call: TRBV9
clone_size: NA

cdr3_aa: CASSSHQPQHF
j_call: TRBJ1-5
v_call: TRBV28
clone_size: NA

cdr3_aa: CASSRSSASLNTEAFF
j_call: TRBJ1-1
v_call: TRBV5-1
clone_size: NA

cdr3_aa: CASSQDALHGENQPQHF
j_call: TRBJ1-5
v_call: TRBV4-2
clone_size: NA

cdr3_aa: CSARDRNEQYF
j_call: TRBJ2-7
v_call: TRBV20-1
clone_size: NA

cdr3_aa: CASSLLGHSTYEQYF
j_call: TRBJ2-7
v_call: TRBV5-6
clone_size: NA

cdr3_aa: CASSPRSTGFGYEQYF
j_call: TRBJ2-7
v_call: TRBV27
clone_size: NA

cdr3_aa: CASAPRTGDYEQYF
j_call: TRBJ2-7
v_call: TRBV4-1
clone_size: NA

cdr3_aa: CSVRRGYGYTF
j_call: TRBJ1-2
v_call: TRBV20-1
clone_size: NA

cdr3_aa: CASSLSGGNTIYF
j_call: TRBJ1-3
v_call: TRBV27
clone_size: NA

cdr3_aa: CASSIGAGSGNTIYF
j_call: TRBJ1-3
v_call: TRBV19
clone_size: NA

cdr3_aa: CASRTSGSMQFF
j_call: TRBJ2-1
v_call: TRBV6-5
clone_size: NA

cdr3_aa: CASSPPVIAPRRHEQYF
j_call: TRBJ2-7
v_call: TRBV18
clone_size: NA

cdr3_aa: CAWSISGTRKNNEQFF
j_call: TRBJ2-1
v_call: TRBV30
clone_size: NA

cdr3_aa: CASSPEIEGLSPDTQYF
j_call: TRBJ2-3
v_call: TRBV28
clone_size: NA

cdr3_aa: CASSVTSGRFVGELFF
j_call: TRBJ2-2
v_call: TRBV9
clone_size: NA

cdr3_aa: CASSEEGLAGLNNEQFF
j_call: TRBJ2-1
v_call: TRBV7-6
clone_size: NA

cdr3_aa: CASSIGTTRAYNEQFF
j_call: TRBJ2-1
v_call: TRBV19
clone_size: NA

cdr3_aa: CASTRDRTSGANVLTF
j_call: TRBJ2-6
v_call: TRBV27
clone_size: NA

cdr3_aa: CACPTDRSYEQYF
j_call: TRBJ2-7
v_call: TRBV27
clone_size: NA

cdr3_aa: CAWRGQGLGEQYF
j_call: TRBJ2-7
v_call: TRBV30
clone_size: NA

cdr3_aa: CASRRDLYNEQFF
j_call: TRBJ2-1
v_call: TRBV5-1
clone_size: NA

cdr3_aa: CASSRPPRLAGVRTSSYNEQFF
j_call: TRBJ2-1
v_call: TRBV28
clone_size: NA

cdr3_aa: CASRQGQSYGYTF
j_call: TRBJ1-2
v_call: TRBV6-1
clone_size: NA

cdr3_aa: CASSPTGAGANVLTF
j_call: TRBJ2-6
v_call: TRBV4-2
clone_size: NA

cdr3_aa: CASSFLRWEQYF
j_call: TRBJ2-7
v_call: TRBV28
clone_size: NA

cdr3_aa: CASRPDNEQFF
j_call: TRBJ2-1
v_call: TRBV6-1
clone_size: NA

cdr3_aa: CASSLAEETQYF
j_call: TRBJ2-5
v_call: TRBV5-4
clone_size: NA

cdr3_aa: CASSLWTGSSYEQYF
j_call: TRBJ2-7
v_call: TRBV7-9
clone_size: NA

cdr3_aa: CSAHGRRGWYF
j_call: TRBJ2-4
v_call: TRBV20-1
clone_size: few

cdr3_aa: CASSPSGIAYNEQFF
j_call: TRBJ2-1
v_call: TRBV7-9
clone_size: NA

cdr3_aa: CASSPGTVSGEQYF
j_call: TRBJ2-7
v_call: TRBV5-1
clone_size: NA

cdr3_aa: CASSEYGLAEYYEQYF
j_call: TRBJ2-7
v_call: TRBV25-1
clone_size: NA

cdr3_aa: CASSYRRGDYETQYF
j_call: TRBJ2-5
v_call: TRBV6-6
clone_size: NA

cdr3_aa: CASSLEVGDTGELFF
j_call: TRBJ2-2
v_call: TRBV11-1
clone_size: NA

cdr3_aa: CASSPRLGEGYTF
j_call: TRBJ1-2
v_call: TRBV5-6
clone_size: NA

cdr3_aa: CASSPQGYGNTIYF
j_call: TRBJ1-3
v_call: TRBV7-9
clone_size: once

cdr3_aa: CASSERSSYEQYF
j_call: TRBJ2-7
v_call: TRBV6-5
clone_size: NA

cdr3_aa: CASSMGGAPYGYTF
j_call: TRBJ1-2
v_call: TRBV19
clone_size: NA